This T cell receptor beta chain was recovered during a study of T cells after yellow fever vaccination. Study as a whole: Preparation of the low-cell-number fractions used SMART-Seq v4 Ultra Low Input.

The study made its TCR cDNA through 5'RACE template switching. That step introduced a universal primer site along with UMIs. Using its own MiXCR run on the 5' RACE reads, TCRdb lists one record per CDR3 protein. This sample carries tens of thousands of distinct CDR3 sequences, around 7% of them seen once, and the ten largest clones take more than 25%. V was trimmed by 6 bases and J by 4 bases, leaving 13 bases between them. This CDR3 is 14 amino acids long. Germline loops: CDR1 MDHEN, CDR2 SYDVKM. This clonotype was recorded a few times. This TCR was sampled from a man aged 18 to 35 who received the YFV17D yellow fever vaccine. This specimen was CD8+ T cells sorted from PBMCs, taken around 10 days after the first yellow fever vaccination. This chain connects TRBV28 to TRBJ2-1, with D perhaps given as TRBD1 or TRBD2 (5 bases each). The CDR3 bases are TGTGCCAGCAGGGCCCCCGGGGCGTACAATGAGCAGTTCTTC. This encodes CASRAPGAYNEQFF.